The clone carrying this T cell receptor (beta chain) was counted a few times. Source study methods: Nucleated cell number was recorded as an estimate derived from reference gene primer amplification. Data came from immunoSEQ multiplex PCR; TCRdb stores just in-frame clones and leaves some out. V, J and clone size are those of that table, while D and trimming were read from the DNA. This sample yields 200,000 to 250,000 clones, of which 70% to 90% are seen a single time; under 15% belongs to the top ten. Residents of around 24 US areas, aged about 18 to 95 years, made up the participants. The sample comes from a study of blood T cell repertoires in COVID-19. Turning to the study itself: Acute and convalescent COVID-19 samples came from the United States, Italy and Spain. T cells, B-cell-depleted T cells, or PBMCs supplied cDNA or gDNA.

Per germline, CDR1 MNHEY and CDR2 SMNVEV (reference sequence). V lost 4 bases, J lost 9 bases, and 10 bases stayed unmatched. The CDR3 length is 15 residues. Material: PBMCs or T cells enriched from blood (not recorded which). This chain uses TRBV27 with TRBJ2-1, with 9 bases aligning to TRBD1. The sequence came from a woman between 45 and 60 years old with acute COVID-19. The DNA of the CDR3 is TGTGCCAGCAGTTACCGGGACAGGGCCCTTAGTGAGCAGTTCTTC. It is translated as CASSYRDRALSEQFF.